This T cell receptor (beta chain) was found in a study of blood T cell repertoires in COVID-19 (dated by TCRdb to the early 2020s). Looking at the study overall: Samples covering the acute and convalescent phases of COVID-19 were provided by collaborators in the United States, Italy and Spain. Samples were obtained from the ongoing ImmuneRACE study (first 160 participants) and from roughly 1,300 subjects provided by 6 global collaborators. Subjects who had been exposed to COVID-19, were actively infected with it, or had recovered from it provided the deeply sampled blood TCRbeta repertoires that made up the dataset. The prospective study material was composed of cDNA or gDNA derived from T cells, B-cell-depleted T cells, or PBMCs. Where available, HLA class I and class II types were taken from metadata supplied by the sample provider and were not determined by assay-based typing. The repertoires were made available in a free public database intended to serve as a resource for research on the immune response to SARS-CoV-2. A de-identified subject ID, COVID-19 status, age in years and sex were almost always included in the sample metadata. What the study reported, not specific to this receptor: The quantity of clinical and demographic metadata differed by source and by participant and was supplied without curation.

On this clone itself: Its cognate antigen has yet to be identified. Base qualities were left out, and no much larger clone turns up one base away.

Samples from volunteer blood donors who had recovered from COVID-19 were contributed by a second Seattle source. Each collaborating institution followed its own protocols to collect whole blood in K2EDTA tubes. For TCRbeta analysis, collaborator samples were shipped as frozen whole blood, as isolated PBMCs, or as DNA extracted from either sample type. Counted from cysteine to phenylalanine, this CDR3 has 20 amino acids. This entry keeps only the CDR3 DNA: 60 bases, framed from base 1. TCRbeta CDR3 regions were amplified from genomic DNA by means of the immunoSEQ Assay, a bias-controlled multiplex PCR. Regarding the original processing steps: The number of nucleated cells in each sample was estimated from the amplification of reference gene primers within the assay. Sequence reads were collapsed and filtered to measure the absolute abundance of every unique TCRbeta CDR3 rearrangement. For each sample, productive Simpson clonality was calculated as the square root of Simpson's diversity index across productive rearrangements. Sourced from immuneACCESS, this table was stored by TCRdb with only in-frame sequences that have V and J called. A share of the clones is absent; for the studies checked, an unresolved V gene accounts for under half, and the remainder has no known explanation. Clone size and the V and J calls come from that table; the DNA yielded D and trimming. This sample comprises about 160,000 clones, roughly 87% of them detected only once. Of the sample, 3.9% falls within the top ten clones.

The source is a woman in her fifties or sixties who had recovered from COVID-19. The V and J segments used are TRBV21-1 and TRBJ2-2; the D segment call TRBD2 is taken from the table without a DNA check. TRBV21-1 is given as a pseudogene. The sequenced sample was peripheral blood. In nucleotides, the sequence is TGTGCCAGCAGCAACGACCCGGTAGCGGGGGGGCTGTTGGGCACCGGGGAGCTGTTTTTT. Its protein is CASSNDPVAGGLLGTGELFF.